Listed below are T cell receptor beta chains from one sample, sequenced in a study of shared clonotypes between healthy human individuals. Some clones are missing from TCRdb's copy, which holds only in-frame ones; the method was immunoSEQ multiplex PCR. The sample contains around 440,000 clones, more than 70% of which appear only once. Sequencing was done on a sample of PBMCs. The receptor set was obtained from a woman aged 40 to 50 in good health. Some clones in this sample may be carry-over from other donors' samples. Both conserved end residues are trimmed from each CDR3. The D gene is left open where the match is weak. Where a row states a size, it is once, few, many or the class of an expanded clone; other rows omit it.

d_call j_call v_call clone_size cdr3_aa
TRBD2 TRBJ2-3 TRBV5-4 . ASSDGTSGNLADTQY
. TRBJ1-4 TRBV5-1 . ASSLGVRGGEKLF
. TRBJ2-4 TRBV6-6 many ASSSGGGTIQY
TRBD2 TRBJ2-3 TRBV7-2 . ASSQSGMGTDTQY
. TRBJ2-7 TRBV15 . ATSREVSGVGQY
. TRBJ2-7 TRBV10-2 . ASSELFGVSYEQY
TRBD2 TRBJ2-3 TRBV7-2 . ASSLVSSGSGTDTQY
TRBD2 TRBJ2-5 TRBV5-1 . ASSLVLGLAGVGETQY
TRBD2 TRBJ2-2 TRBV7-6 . ASSLVPSGRFTGELF
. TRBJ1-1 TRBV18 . ASSQTTGSDGTEAF
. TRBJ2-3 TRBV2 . ASSSEGIIDTQY
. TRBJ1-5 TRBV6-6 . ASSPVDGNQPQH
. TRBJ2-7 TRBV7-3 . ASSLTRLAPEQY
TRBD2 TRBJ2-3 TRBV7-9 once ASRYPRAGVPDTQY
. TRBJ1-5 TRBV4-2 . ASSQDYGNQPQH
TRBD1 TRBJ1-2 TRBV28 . ASSLTGTGRGVLDYGYT
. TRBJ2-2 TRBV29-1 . SVGGNTGELF
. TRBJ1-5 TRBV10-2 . ASSPENQPQH
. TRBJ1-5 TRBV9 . ASSPYRDSNQPQH
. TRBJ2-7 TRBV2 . ASSEIQGYEQY
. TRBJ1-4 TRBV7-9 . ASSLGQRNEKLF
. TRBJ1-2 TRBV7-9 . ASSLGTSRGYGYT
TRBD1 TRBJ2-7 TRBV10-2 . ATTTGNYHEQY
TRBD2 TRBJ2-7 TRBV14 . ASSLLGREAYEQY
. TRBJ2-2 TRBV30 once AWASFGELF